The clone carrying this TCR beta chain was counted between two and nine times. The antigen is undetermined. Per the germline V gene, CDR1 is SGHAT and CDR2 is FQNNGV. CDR3 length: 12 amino acids. The V end was cut by 5 bases, the J end by 4 bases, with 8 bases between. These data belong to a study of vaccination effects on CD4 cells after COVID-19. TCRdb keeps only in-frame clones here, not all; method: immunoSEQ multiplex PCR. The data contain 65,000 to 90,000 clones, about four fifths of them seen just once; the ten biggest clones take up around 2.9%. Prior to sequencing, the ViraFEST assay stimulated PBMC with viral peptide pools, which expanded the antigen-specific CD4+ T cells. Isolation of CD4+ T cells took place after about ten days of culture. The vaccine recipients had no prior SARS-CoV-2 infection, with negative nucleocapsid antibodies.

The chain carries TRBV11-2 and TRBJ1-1, with D uncertain. The sample here was CD4+ T cells from PBMCs cultured with HCoV-NL63 spike peptides, taken before COVID-19 vaccination. This TCR was sampled from a human donor who received a COVID-19 vaccine. CDR3 in DNA: TGTGCCAGCAGCCGTGGGGTCACTGAAGCTTTCTTT. Its protein product is CASSRGVTEAFF. Full variable domain (outside the CDR3, taken from reference TRBV11-2 and TRBJ1-1): EAGVAQSPRYKIIEKRQSVAFWCNPISGHATLYWYQQILGQGPKLLIQFQNNGVVDDSQLPKDRFSAERLKGVDSTLKIQPAKLEDSAVYLCASSRGVTEAFFGQGTRLTVV.